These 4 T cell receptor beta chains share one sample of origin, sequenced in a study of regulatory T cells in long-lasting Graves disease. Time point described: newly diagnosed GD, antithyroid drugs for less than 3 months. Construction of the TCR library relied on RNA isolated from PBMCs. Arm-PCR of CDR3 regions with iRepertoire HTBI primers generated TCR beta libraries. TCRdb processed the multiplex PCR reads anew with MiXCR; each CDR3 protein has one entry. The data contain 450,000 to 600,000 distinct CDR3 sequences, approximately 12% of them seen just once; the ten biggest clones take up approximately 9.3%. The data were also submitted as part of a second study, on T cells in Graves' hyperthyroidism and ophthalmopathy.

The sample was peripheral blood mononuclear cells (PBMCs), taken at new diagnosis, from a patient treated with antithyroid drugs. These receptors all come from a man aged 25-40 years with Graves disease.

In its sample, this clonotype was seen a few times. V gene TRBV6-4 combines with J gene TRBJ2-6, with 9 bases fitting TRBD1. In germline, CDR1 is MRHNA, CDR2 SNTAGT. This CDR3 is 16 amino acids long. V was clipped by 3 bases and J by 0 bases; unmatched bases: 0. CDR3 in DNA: TGTGCCAGCAGTGAGGGACAGGGCTCTGGGGCCAACGTCCTGACTTTC. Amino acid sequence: CASSEGQGSGANVLTF.

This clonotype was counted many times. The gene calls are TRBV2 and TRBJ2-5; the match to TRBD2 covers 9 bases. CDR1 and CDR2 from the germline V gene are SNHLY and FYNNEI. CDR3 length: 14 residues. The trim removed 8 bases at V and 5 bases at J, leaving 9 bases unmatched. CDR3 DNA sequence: TGTGCCAGCCGACCGGGACTAGCCGCCGAGACCCAGTACTTC. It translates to CASRPGLAAETQYF.

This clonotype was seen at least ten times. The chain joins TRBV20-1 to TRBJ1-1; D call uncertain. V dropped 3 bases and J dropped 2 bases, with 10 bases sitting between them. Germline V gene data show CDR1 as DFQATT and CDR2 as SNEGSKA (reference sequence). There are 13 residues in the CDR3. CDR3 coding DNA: TGCAGTGCTAGTGGCAGTTTAAACACTGAAGCTTTCTTT. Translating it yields CSASGSLNTEAFF.

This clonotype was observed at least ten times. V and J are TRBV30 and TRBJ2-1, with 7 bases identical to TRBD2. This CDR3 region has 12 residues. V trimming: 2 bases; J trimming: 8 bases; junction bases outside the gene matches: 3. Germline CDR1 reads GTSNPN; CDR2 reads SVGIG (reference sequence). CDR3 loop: CAWSSGNDEQFF. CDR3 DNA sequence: TGTGCCTGGAGTAGCGGGAACGATGAGCAGTTCTTC.